This TCR beta chain was sequenced in a study of blood T cell repertoires in COVID-19 (TCRdb year 2020). Regarding the complete study: Samples covering the acute and convalescent phases of COVID-19 were provided by collaborators in the United States, Italy and Spain. Sample metadata almost always included a de-identified subject ID, COVID-19 status, age in years and sex. The prospective study material was composed of cDNA or gDNA derived from T cells, B-cell-depleted T cells, or PBMCs. The repertoires were made available in a free public database intended to serve as a resource for research on the immune response to SARS-CoV-2. Where HLA class I and class II types were available, the types were taken from metadata supplied by the sample provider, not from assay-based typing. The samples were drawn from two sources: the first 160 participants of the ongoing ImmuneRACE study, and 1,000 to 1,500 subjects contributed by 6 global collaborators. Deeply sampled blood TCRbeta repertoires from subjects exposed to, actively infected with, or recovered from COVID-19 were included in the dataset.

TCRbeta CDR3 regions were amplified from genomic DNA by means of the immunoSEQ Assay, a bias-controlled multiplex PCR. The published analysis was carried out like this. The number of nucleated cells in each sample was estimated from the amplification of reference gene primers within the assay. Sequence reads were collapsed and filtered to measure the absolute abundance of every unique TCRbeta CDR3 rearrangement. For each sample, productive Simpson clonality was calculated by taking the square root of Simpson's diversity index across productive rearrangements. The clones in this table, taken by TCRdb from immuneACCESS, are in-frame only. Not every clone is retained; where verified, under half of the shortfall comes from an unresolved V gene, and the cause of the rest is unknown. That table supplies the V and J calls and clone size; D and trimming were determined from the DNA. Counted in this sample were over 85,000 clones; around 79% of them appeared once. More than 20% of the sample is taken by the ten largest.

The paper's findings and limits, for the study overall: Clinical and demographic metadata were provided uncurated, with the amount varying by source and participant.

Collaborating institutions collected whole blood in K2EDTA tubes following their own protocols. For TCRbeta analysis, collaborators shipped samples in one of three forms: frozen whole blood, isolated PBMCs, or DNA extracted from either of those sample types. From the cysteine up to the phenylalanine, the CDR3 has a length of 16 residues. Left in the record is the CDR3 DNA by itself, 48 bases read in frame from the first base. A distance of 11 bases separates the germline ends of V and J, which lose 1 base and 4 bases respectively. CDR1 and CDR2 are drawn from the germline V gene: SGHTA, FQGTGA. As regards this clone: No cognate antigen has been identified for it. No much larger clone is present one base from it, and per-base qualities are unavailable.

This TCR was sampled from a human donor in a cohort sampled during active COVID-19. This receptor chain uses TRBV7-3 and TRBJ2-6; no D segment can be confidently identified. Sequences were obtained from peripheral blood. The nucleotides are TGTGCCAGCAGCTTAAATTCTGTTTCGGGGGCCAACGTCCTGACTTTC. This codes for CASSLNSVSGANVLTF.